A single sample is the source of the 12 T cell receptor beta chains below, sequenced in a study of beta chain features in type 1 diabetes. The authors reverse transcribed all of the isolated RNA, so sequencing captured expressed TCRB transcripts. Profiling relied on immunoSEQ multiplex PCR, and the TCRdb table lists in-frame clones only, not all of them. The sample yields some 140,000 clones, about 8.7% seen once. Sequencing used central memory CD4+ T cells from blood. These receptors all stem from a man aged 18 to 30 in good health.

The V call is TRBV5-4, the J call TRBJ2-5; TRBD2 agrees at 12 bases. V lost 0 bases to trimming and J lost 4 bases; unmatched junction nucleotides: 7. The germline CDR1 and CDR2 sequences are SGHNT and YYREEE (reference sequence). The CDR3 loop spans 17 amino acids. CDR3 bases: TGTGCCAGCAGCTTGGGTTCTAGCGGGGGGGCCCGAGAGACCCAGTACTTC. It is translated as CASSLGSSGGARETQYF.

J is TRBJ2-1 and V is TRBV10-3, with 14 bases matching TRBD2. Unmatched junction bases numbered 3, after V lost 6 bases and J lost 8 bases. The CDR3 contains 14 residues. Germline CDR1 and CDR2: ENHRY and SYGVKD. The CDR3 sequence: CAIRGLAGVDEQFF. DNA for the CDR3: TGTGCCATCAGGGGACTAGCGGGGGTGGATGAGCAGTTCTTC.

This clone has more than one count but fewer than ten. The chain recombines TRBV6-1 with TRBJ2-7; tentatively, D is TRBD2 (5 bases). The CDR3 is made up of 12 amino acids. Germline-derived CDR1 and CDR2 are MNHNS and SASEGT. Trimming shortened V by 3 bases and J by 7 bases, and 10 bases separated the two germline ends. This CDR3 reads CASSERVREQYF. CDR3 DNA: TGTGCCAGCAGTGAGAGGGTACGGGAGCAGTACTTC.

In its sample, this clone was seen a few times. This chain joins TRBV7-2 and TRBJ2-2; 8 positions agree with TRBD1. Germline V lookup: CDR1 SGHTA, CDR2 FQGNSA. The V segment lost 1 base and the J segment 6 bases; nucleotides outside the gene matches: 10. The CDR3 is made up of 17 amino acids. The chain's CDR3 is CASSLETGVRTSGELFF. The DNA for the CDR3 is TGTGCCAGCAGCTTAGAGACAGGGGTTCGAACTTCCGGGGAGCTGTTTTTT.

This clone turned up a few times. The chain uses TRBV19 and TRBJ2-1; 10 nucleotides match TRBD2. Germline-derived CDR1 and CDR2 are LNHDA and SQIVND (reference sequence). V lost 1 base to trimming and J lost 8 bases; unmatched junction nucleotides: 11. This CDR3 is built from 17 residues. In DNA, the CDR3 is TGTGCCAGTAGTATAGCAGGCAGCGGGGGGGCTTTGTATGAGCAGTTCTTC. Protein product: CASSIAGSGGALYEQFF.

As DNA, the CDR3 is TGTGCCAGTAGTCCCCCCGGACAGGGAAAAAGCAATGAGCAGTTCTTC. This translates into CASSPPGQGKSNEQFF. V usage is TRBV19 and J usage is TRBJ2-1; TRBD1 agrees at 8 bases. Germline trimming cut 5 bases from V and 6 bases from J; bases unmatched to any gene: 12. The CDR3 loop spans 16 amino acids. Per germline, CDR1 LNHDA and CDR2 SQIVND (reference sequence).

CDR3: CASSLVTASGGGEQFF. DNA for the CDR3: TGTGCCAGCAGCTTAGTGACGGCTAGCGGGGGGGGCGAGCAGTTCTTC. The chain uses TRBV7-2 and TRBJ2-1; 12 positions match TRBD2. This CDR3 contains 16 residues. With V trimmed by 1 base and J by 10 bases, 8 bases remained unmatched. Germline CDR1 and CDR2: SGHTA and FQGNSA. Filled out from reference TRBV7-2 and TRBJ2-1, the complete variable domain reads GAGVSQSPSNKVTEKGKDVELRCDPISGHTALYWYRQSLGQGLEFLIYFQGNSAPDKSGLPSDRFSAERTGGSVSTLTIQRTQQEDSAVYLCASSLVTASGGGEQFFGPGTRLTVL.

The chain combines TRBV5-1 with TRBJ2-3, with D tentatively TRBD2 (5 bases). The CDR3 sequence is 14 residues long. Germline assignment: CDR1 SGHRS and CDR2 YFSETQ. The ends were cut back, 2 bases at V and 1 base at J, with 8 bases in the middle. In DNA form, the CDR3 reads TGCGCCAGCAGCTTATCCGGGGGCACAGATACGCAGTATTTT. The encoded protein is CASSLSGGTDTQYF. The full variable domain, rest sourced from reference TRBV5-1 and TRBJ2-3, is KAGVTQTPRYLIKTRGQQVTLSCSPISGHRSVSWYQQTPGQGLQFLFEYFSETQRNKGNFPGRFSGRQFSNSRSEMNVSTLELGDSALYLCASSLSGGTDTQYFGPGTRLTVL.

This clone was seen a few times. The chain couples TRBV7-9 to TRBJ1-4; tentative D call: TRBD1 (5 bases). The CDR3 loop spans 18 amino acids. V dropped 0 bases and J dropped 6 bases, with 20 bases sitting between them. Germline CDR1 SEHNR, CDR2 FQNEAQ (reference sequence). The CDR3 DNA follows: TGTGCCAGCAGCTTAGCCCCCTCTACAGGCCATCGGTATGAAAAACTGTTTTTT. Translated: CASSLAPSTGHRYEKLFF.

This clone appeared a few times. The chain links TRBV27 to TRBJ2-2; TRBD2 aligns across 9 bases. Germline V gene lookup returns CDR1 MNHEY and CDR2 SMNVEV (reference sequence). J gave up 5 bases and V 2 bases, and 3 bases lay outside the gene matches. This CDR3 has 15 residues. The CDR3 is CASSLAGGYTGELFF. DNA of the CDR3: TGTGCCAGCAGTTTAGCGGGGGGGTATACCGGGGAGCTGTTTTTT.

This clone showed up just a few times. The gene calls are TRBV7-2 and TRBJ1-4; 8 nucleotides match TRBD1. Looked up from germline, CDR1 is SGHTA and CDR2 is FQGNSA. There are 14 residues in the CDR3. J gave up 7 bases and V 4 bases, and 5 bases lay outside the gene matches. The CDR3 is CASSYQGAGEKLFF. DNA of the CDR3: TGTGCCAGCAGCTATCAGGGGGCGGGTGAAAAACTGTTTTTT.

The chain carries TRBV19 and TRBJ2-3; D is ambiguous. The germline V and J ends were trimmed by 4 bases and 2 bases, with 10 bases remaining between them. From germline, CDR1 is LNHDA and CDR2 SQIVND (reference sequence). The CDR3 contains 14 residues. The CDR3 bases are TGTGCCAGTAGTACCCCTGGGCTCACAGATACGCAGTATTTT. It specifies CASSTPGLTDTQYF.